The 28 T cell receptor beta chains in this list originate from one sample, sequenced in a study of blood T cell repertoires in COVID-19. Assay: immunoSEQ multiplex PCR; the TCRdb copy retains only in-frame clones and omits some. The sample carries roughly 130,000 clones, about 80% recorded once. Specimen: peripheral blood. All receptors derive from a woman aged 45-60 years with acute or convalescent COVID-19.

The CDR3 sequence: CATSDGLDRESSYNEQFF. CDR3 DNA: TGTGCCACCAGTGATGGTCTCGACAGGGAAAGCTCCTACAATGAGCAGTTCTTC. V and J are TRBV24-1 and TRBJ2-1; 7 bases align to TRBD1. The CDR3 totals 18 residues. The germline V gene has CDR1 KGHDR and CDR2 SFDVKD. Trimming cost V 3 bases and J 0 bases; bases outside gene matches: 10.

The chain links TRBV19 to TRBJ1-1, with D hard to call. Deletions cut 4 bases from V and 6 bases from J, with 12 bases between. CDR3 length: 13 residues. Germline lookup yields CDR1 LNHDA and CDR2 SQIVND (reference sequence). CDR3 coding DNA: TGTGCCAGTAGTACAGCCCGGGTCGCTGAAGCTTTCTTT. Its translation: CASSTARVAEAFF.

The chain combines TRBV6-6 with TRBJ2-3, with 10 bases fitting TRBD1. This CDR3 has 14 amino acids. Germline trimming cut 6 bases from V and 4 bases from J; bases unmatched to any gene: 4. Per germline, CDR1 MNHNY and CDR2 SVGAGI (reference sequence). DNA for the CDR3: TGTGCCAGCAGCAACGGACAGGGGGCAGATACGCAGTATTTT. Translation: CASSNGQGADTQYF.

The chain uses TRBV3-1 (or the pseudogene TRBV3-2) and TRBJ1-4; 10 bases match TRBD1. CDR3 length equals 16 residues. Germline CDR1 and CDR2: LGHDT and YNNKEL (reference sequence). The trim removed 4 bases at V and 7 bases at J, leaving 9 bases unmatched. Written as DNA, the CDR3 is TGTGCCAGCAGCCGGGTTGGGGGACAGGGGCGTGAAAAACTGTTTTTT. It is translated as CASSRVGGQGREKLFF.

This clone was counted a few times. The J gene is TRBJ2-7, the V gene TRBV6-5; 8 bases match TRBD2. The CDR3 is made up of 13 amino acids. V gave up 5 bases and J gave up 4 bases; unmatched junction bases: 4. Per the germline V gene, CDR1 is MNHEY and CDR2 is SVGAGI. This CDR3 reads CASSPGGPYEQYF. The CDR3 DNA is TGTGCCAGCAGTCCGGGGGGGCCGTACGAGCAGTACTTC.

The genes are TRBV5-6 and TRBJ2-7; D is ambiguous. The CDR3 has 12 residues. Germline CDR1 SGHDT, CDR2 YYEEEE. The V end lost 1 base, the J end lost 6 bases, and 8 bases lay between the germline ends. The CDR3 spells CASSLRDFEQYF. Written as DNA, the CDR3 is TGTGCCAGCAGCTTGCGAGACTTCGAGCAGTACTTC.

The chain joins TRBV6-5 to TRBJ1-5; D is unclear. This CDR3 is built from 13 residues. The germline CDR1 and CDR2 sequences are MNHEY and SVGAGI. V was shortened by 3 bases and J by 5 bases, with 8 bases between the two germline ends. The CDR3 loop reads CASSYDTYQPQHF. CDR3 nucleotides: TGTGCCAGCAGTTATGACACTTATCAGCCCCAGCATTTT.

V gene TRBV3-1 (or the pseudogene TRBV3-2) combines with J gene TRBJ2-3; D gene unclear. The germline V and J ends were trimmed by 2 bases and 4 bases, with 4 bases remaining between them. The CDR3 loop spans 12 amino acids. Germline-derived CDR1 and CDR2 are LGHDT and YNNKEL (reference sequence). In nucleotides, the CDR3 is TGTGCCAGCAGCCAATCTCCAGATACGCAGTATTTT. The encoded protein is CASSQSPDTQYF.

On this clone: Given a much more abundant clone one base away, this may be a read error. V usage is TRBV27 and J usage is TRBJ2-1; 8 bases agree with TRBD2. Germline lookup yields CDR1 MNHEY and CDR2 SMNVEV (reference sequence). This CDR3 region has 15 residues. V dropped 2 bases and J dropped 0; count of bases not matched to a gene: 0. The DNA for the CDR3 is TGTGCCAGCAGTTTAAGCGGGGGCTCCTACAATGAGCAGTTCTTC. This gives the protein CASSLSGGSYNEQFF.

The rearrangement joins TRBV5-6 to TRBJ1-6; D is undetermined. The V gene's germline CDR1 is SGHDT and CDR2 YYEEEE. The CDR3 has 15 amino acids. The germline V and J ends were trimmed by 7 bases and 7 bases, with 18 bases remaining between them. The CDR3 region is CASQLSSRRNSPLHF. CDR3 DNA: TGTGCCAGCCAGCTCAGTAGCAGGAGGAATTCACCCCTCCACTTT.

There are many counts of this clone. The CDR3 is CASSQEGPYGYTF. In nucleotides, the CDR3 is TGTGCCAGCAGCCAAGAGGGGCCTTATGGCTACACCTTC. This chain uses TRBV3-1 (or the pseudogene TRBV3-2) with TRBJ1-2, with D possibly matching TRBD1 (5 bases). V was clipped by 0 bases and J by 5 bases, with 7 bases between them. This CDR3 has 13 residues. CDR1 and CDR2 (germline): LGHDT, YNNKEL (reference sequence).

The J gene is TRBJ2-7, the V gene TRBV15; TRBD2 matches 11 bases. Germline V gives CDR1 LNHNV, CDR2 YYDKDF (reference sequence). V lost 0 bases, J lost 4 bases, and 2 bases stayed unmatched. The CDR3 consists of 15 residues. This CDR3 reads CATSREASGGYEQYF. CDR3 in DNA: TGTGCCACCAGCAGAGAAGCTAGCGGGGGGTACGAGCAGTACTTC. The variable domain in full, completed from reference TRBV15 and TRBJ2-7, reads DAMVIQNPRYQVTQFGKPVTLSCSQTLNHNVMYWYQQKSSQAPKLLFHYYDKDFNNEADTPDNFQSRRPNTSFCFLDIRSPGLGDTAMYLCATSREASGGYEQYFGPGTRLTVT.

This sequence joins TRBV7-2 and TRBJ1-2; D might be TRBD1 (5 bases). The CDR3 totals 14 residues. V was trimmed by 5 bases and J by 8 bases, leaving 18 bases between them. Germline lookup yields CDR1 SGHTA and CDR2 FQGNSA. DNA for the CDR3: TGTGCCAGCAGCGCTTATGGCGGACAAGGGGGCTACACCTTC. Protein: CASSAYGGQGGYTF. The full variable domain, rest sourced from reference TRBV7-2 and TRBJ1-2, is GAGVSQSPSNKVTEKGKDVELRCDPISGHTALYWYRQSLGQGLEFLIYFQGNSAPDKSGLPSDRFSAERTGGSVSTLTIQRTQQEDSAVYLCASSAYGGQGGYTFGSGTRLTVV.

This clone appeared a few times. The chain couples TRBV11-2 to TRBJ2-1, with 14 bases lining up with TRBD2. CDR1 is SGHAT and CDR2 is FQNNGV in the germline V gene. The junction had 9 bases not matched to a gene; V was cut back by 5 bases and J by 0 bases. The CDR3 consists of 19 residues. The CDR3 here is CASSTGTSGGINSYNEQFF. CDR3 nucleotide sequence: TGTGCCAGCAGCACAGGGACTAGCGGGGGCATAAACTCCTACAATGAGCAGTTCTTC.

The chain links TRBV5-1 to TRBJ2-3; 8 bases are a match to TRBD2. The length of the CDR3 is 15 residues. Trimming took 0 bases from V and 6 from J; bases not matched to a gene: 6. Germline-derived CDR1 and CDR2 are SGHRS and YFSETQ. CDR3 in DNA: TGCGCCAGCAGCTTGGAGAGCGGGGGTGGGGATACGCAGTATTTT. This gives the protein CASSLESGGGDTQYF.

J is TRBJ1-6 and V is TRBV5-1; D remains ambiguous. Germline CDR1 SGHRS, CDR2 YFSETQ. V dropped 1 base and J dropped 0 bases, with 8 bases sitting between them. The CDR3 loop spans 16 amino acids. CDR3 region: CASSLTSTSYNSPLHF. CDR3 nucleotides: TGCGCCAGCAGCTTGACTAGTACCTCCTATAATTCACCCCTCCACTTT.

The V gene is TRBV5-5, the J gene TRBJ1-1, with D possibly matching TRBD1 (5 bases). This CDR3 is 16 amino acids long. Deletions cut 5 bases from V and 0 bases from J, with 17 bases between. The germline V gene has CDR1 SGHKS and CDR2 YYEKEE (reference sequence). In nucleotides, the CDR3 is TGTGCCAGCAGTTTCCCGACAGCAGGAATGAACACTGAAGCTTTCTTT. Its translation is CASSFPTAGMNTEAFF.

In DNA, the CDR3 is TGTGCCAGCAGTTCGGGCTATGGCTACACCTTC. Protein sequence: CASSSGYGYTF. The chain couples TRBV12-3 or TRBV12-4 to TRBJ1-2; D not certain. The CDR3 is 11 amino acids. V dropped 4 bases and J dropped 4 bases, with 4 bases sitting between them.

CDR3 sequence (DNA): TGTGCCAGCAGCTTACGGACAGGGGATAATCAGCCCCAGCATTTT. Its translation is CASSLRTGDNQPQHF. V usage is TRBV5-5 and J usage is TRBJ1-5; 9 bases agree with TRBD1. Unmatched junction bases numbered 4, after V lost 2 bases and J lost 4 bases. The CDR3 covers 15 residues. The germline V gene encodes CDR1 SGHKS and CDR2 YYEKEE (reference sequence).

This chain uses TRBV3-1 (or the pseudogene TRBV3-2) with TRBJ1-1; possibly TRBD1 for D (5 bases). The V and J ends lost 4 bases and 11 bases respectively, with 23 bases between them. Germline V gene lookup returns CDR1 LGHDT and CDR2 YNNKEL (reference sequence). The CDR3 totals 15 residues. CDR3: CASSPKSGASGGAFF. The CDR3 coding sequence is TGTGCCAGCAGCCCCAAAAGTGGGGCATCGGGTGGGGCTTTCTTT.

Here the CDR3 reads CASSLAGTGINQPQHF. In DNA, the CDR3 is TGTGCCAGCAGCTTGGCGGGGACAGGCATCAATCAGCCCCAGCATTTT. The J gene is TRBJ1-5, the V gene TRBV5-5; 8 bases fit TRBD1. From germline, CDR1 is SGHKS and CDR2 YYEKEE (reference sequence). CDR3 size: 16 residues. With V trimmed by 0 bases and J by 3 bases, 5 bases remained unmatched.

The CDR3 protein is CAISSRDRDSTIYF. CDR3 in DNA: TGTGCCATCAGTTCCCGGGACAGGGACTCAACCATATATTTT. The rearrangement uses TRBV10-3 and TRBJ1-3; 9 bases agree with TRBD1. Germline trimming cut 5 bases from V and 10 bases from J; bases unmatched to any gene: 9. The CDR3 is made up of 14 amino acids. Per the germline V gene, CDR1 is ENHRY and CDR2 is SYGVKD.

The V and J genes are TRBV24-1 and TRBJ1-2; 9 nucleotides line up with TRBD1. Per the germline V gene, CDR1 is KGHDR and CDR2 is SFDVKD. Trimming cost V 5 bases and J 8 bases; bases outside gene matches: 17. The CDR3 covers 17 residues. Here the CDR3 DNA reads TGTGCCACCAGTGCCCGGGAGGCGACAGGGGGGCTAAGCGGCTACACCTTC. Its protein product is CATSAREATGGLSGYTF.

This chain connects TRBV4-1 to TRBJ1-3, with unresolved D. Trimming took 1 base from V and 3 from J, leaving 7 bases between them. Germline CDR1 reads MGHRA; CDR2 reads YSYEKL. The CDR3 extends over 14 amino acids. The CDR3 DNA sequence: TGCGCCAGCAGCCAAGGACTGAATGGAAACACCATATATTTT. Amino acid sequence: CASSQGLNGNTIYF.

This clone was seen a few times. The chain has TRBV7-2 and TRBJ1-4; no firm D call. The germline V gene encodes CDR1 SGHTA and CDR2 FQGNSA. CDR3 length: 14 amino acids. Deletions cut 3 bases from V and 0 bases from J, with 5 bases between. As DNA, the CDR3 is TGTGCCAGCAGCTTGAGGACAACTAATGAAAAACTGTTTTTT. Translating it yields CASSLRTTNEKLFF.

This chain joins TRBV4-1 and TRBJ1-6; tentative D call: TRBD1 (5 bases). Trimming took off 1 base at V and 0 bases at J, with 16 bases between the two ends. CDR1 and CDR2 (germline): MGHRA, YSYEKL. The CDR3 loop spans 19 amino acids. CDR3 in DNA: TGCGCCAGCAGCCAAGGAGGTAGGGGCCCTAGCTCCTATAATTCACCCCTCCACTTT. Protein sequence: CASSQGGRGPSSYNSPLHF.

In regard to this clone: A read error may produce the germline difference seen at one junction end. The J gene is TRBJ1-2, the V gene TRBV11-3, with D perhaps matching TRBD1 (5 bases). The CDR3 has 16 amino acids. Germline CDR1 is SGHNT and CDR2 is YENEEA. The CDR3 spells CASSLGPGASNYGHTF. The CDR3 DNA reads TGTGCCAGCAGCTTAGGGCCTGGGGCGTCTAACTATGGCCACACCTTC.

The chain couples TRBV2 to TRBJ1-1; a weak D match, TRBD1 (6 bases). Germline CDR1 and CDR2: SNHLY and FYNNEI. CDR3 length equals 14 residues. Between the trimmed V and J ends, which lost 2 bases and 1 base, there was a span of 8 bases. The CDR3 coding sequence is TGTGCCAGCAGTGAATGGGGACAGAACACTGAAGCTTTCTTT. Amino acids: CASSEWGQNTEAFF.